This T cell receptor (beta chain) emerged from a study of cytomegalovirus exposure and HLA in healthy donors (dated by TCRdb to the late 2010s). In terms of the full investigation: An earlier analysis of some 600 of the donors reported 276 Gb of sequence data and roughly 120 million unique TCR beta sequences obtained from 180 million or so T cells. Roughly 300 gigabases of sequencing data and approximately 93 million unique TCR sequences were included in an early release covering about 700 HLA-typed donors. Of the roughly 400 genotyped donors, approximately 83% fell in the genetic ancestry cluster associated with self-reported Caucasian donors. The study aimed to test whether cataloging public T cell receptors could reveal signatures of past pathogen exposure. The T cell repertoires of around 730 subjects were profiled by immunosequencing and related to cytomegalovirus serostatus. A separate validation cohort of 100 to 150 different subjects was used in addition to the roughly 640-subject first cohort. High-throughput TCR immunosequencing, statistical association of individual TCRs with disease status, and machine learning were combined to predict cytomegalovirus infection status. To study patterns of TCR occurrence, a later analysis re-analyzed previously published TCR beta repertoires from around 670 donors and added high-resolution HLA genotyping. The later analysis used no new phenotypic data to find candidate immune exposures, relying instead on TCR beta sequences and their occurrence across donors. To decide whether each TCR beta V gene segment behaved as functional or pseudogenic, an earlier analysis of some 600 of the donors relied on high-throughput TCR beta sequencing. Donor age, sex, ethnicity and CMV serostatus were collected together with the repertoire data. A later genetic analysis used genome-wide SNP genotypes for about 65% of the 666 donors, treating that subset as a discovery cohort. Every repertoire in the discovery cohort had been generated on one and the same sequencing platform. Class I and class II HLA loci were covered by the typing at four-digit resolution. Typing coverage differed by locus: A, B, C, DRB1 and DQB1 were typed in roughly 620-630 donors, DQA1 in about 510, DPA1 in roughly 590, and DPB1 in about 450. Five DR-DQ haplotypes were handled as single units for association and clustering because linkage in the cohort was strong. Among 300 to 450 genotyped donors of the cohort, an average of about 240,000 unique TCR beta nucleotide sequences were sequenced per donor, approximately 20% of them non-productive.

Receptor amplification or capture employed the immunoSEQ multiplex PCR assay. The multiplex PCR relied on a mix of 60 forward primers for TCR Vbeta segments and 13 reverse primers for TCR Jbeta segments. A multiplex PCR assay on genomic DNA amplified the CDR3 region of rearranged TCR beta genes. Amplified TCR beta libraries were sequenced as 87-base-pair reads on the Illumina HiSeq System. Turning to the authors' computational methods: Across the 666 repertoires, a later analysis counted some 81 million unique TCR beta chains, some 11 million of which were shared by at least two donors. Raw reads were error-corrected and collapsed into unique sequences with a nearest-neighbor algorithm that merged closely related sequences to remove PCR and sequencing errors. Alignment of CDR3 sequences to IMGT reference sequences was used to assign V, D and J gene segments. For a sequence to be retained, at least a six-nucleotide match to both a V gene segment and a J gene segment was required. A rearrangement counted as productive if the CDR3 had no stop codons and remained in frame with V and J, and every other rearrangement counted as non-productive. CDR3 was defined by IMGT convention, running from the second conserved V-encoded cysteine to the conserved J-encoded phenylalanine. In an earlier analysis of some 550 of the donors, sequences lacking an unambiguous match to a single V gene segment were excluded. In an earlier analysis of several hundred of the donors, a V segment was called functional when productive rearrangements were above 56.7%, and segregating when the standard deviation between donors exceeded 5%. A statistical classification framework was developed to diagnose cytomegalovirus status using the catalog of TCR beta chain sequences. In a later analysis, V and J genes were assigned by comparing TCR nucleotide sequences against IMGT/GENE-DB human TR gene sequences. The TCRdist pipeline was used in a later analysis to assign CDR3 sequences and most-parsimonious VDJ recombination scenarios. A later analysis defined each TCR beta chain by its CDR3 amino acid sequence plus V-gene family, and excluded reads lacking a unique V-gene family. In a later analysis, a few hundred highly shared, low-generation-probability nucleotide sequences were removed to address suspected cross-contamination and a sequencing artifact. In a later analysis, a clonal expansion index was calculated for each public chain from normalized within-repertoire ranks of inferred template counts. In a later analysis, generation probabilities were computed with a VDJ recombination model fitted to out-of-frame rearrangements, and the resulting probabilities were checked against IGoR. In a later analysis, hypergeometric tests were used to score TCR-TCR, TCR-HLA and TCR-CMV co-occurrence, with a repertoire-size bias correction applied to TCR pairs. False discovery rates were estimated in a later analysis by permuting HLA or CMV assignments 20 times. In a later analysis, co-occurring TCRs were grouped with DBSCAN, and TCRdist sequence similarity was added when clustering was performed within HLA-allele-positive subsets. Co-occurrence clustering excluded repertoires with fewer than 30,000 or more than 120,000 public chains, plus five with anomalous nucleotide sharing. The clones in this table, taken by TCRdb from immuneACCESS, are in-frame only. Not every clone is retained; where verified, under half of the shortfall comes from an unresolved V gene, and the cause of the rest is unknown. Clone size and V and J calls were adopted from that table, with D and trimming inferred from the DNA. In this sample the table shows under 300,000 clones, under 80% of which occur a single time. Of the sample, about 2.1% is held by the ten largest clones.

For this clone: The antigen it binds to is not known. No much larger clonotype is one base removed from it; base qualities were not supplied.

Study-level results and caveats: According to the authors, the approach could potentially be generalized to other disease states and immunological phenotypes. In a later analysis, most CMV-associated TCR beta chains were found to appear HLA-restricted, with HLA associations seemingly driven largely by CMV exposure. Presence/absence analyses assumed roughly uniform sequencing depth across donors, an assumption that may not hold. In both the original and validation cohorts, the classifier was reported to diagnose cytomegalovirus status with high specificity and sensitivity. A further reported finding was that TCR beta sequences accurately predicted the HLA-A and HLA-B alleles for most subjects in the first cohort. Some IMGT-functional V segments, including TRBV6-2 and TRBV6-3, could not be distinguished by the 87-base-pair reads and were therefore excluded. In an earlier analysis of 587 of the donors, most TCR beta V segments were observed in productive rearrangements about 87% or about 30% of the time, broadly matching IMGT annotations. Because HLA typing was missing for some donors at each locus, association tests included only the typed subset. When HLA alleles, especially DR and DQ, strongly co-occurred, TCR associations were difficult to assign to individual alleles. Most TCR sequences were seen in very few donors, while some public TCRs were found in many individuals. V-gene and J-gene trimming of TCR beta chains was associated with a missense DCLRE1C variant in a later genetic analysis, and the association was replicated in an independent cohort. In a later analysis, HLA-associated TCR beta chains were found to be more clonally expanded and to have lower generation probabilities than equally common non-associated chains. At a false discovery rate of 0.05, a later analysis linked fewer than 20,000 TCR beta sequences to specific HLA alleles. The study listed 150 to 200 TCR beta chains as associated with cytomegalovirus. Linkage disequilibrium might explain the correlated functional status among segregating V segments, but an unknown experimental factor could not be excluded. Because counts were too low, under 20 rarely observed V segments, including chromosome 9 orphons, were left out of the earlier analysis of over 550 of the donors. A later analysis reported that several top co-occurrence clusters appeared linked to parvovirus B19, influenza, CMV and Epstein-Barr virus. A group of highly shared sequence variants was considered likely to be a technical artifact of the sequencing pipeline. In vitro tests confirmed that a few of the cytomegalovirus-associated TCR beta chains recognize cytomegalovirus antigens. Only TCR beta chains were sequenced in this cohort, and the absence of alpha or paired-chain data limited detectable features. In a later analysis, the rate of TCR association differed among HLA loci, with DRB1 alleles having the most associated TCRs and HLA-C alleles having the fewest. In a later genetic analysis, fewer N-insertions in productive TCRs were reported among donors in an Asian-associated ancestry cluster than the roughly 700-donor mean. The only immune exposure information available for the cohort was CMV serostatus.

The germline V gene specifies SGHVS as CDR1 and FNYEAQ as CDR2. V is trimmed back by 5 bases and J by 12 bases, and the junction contains 13 bases that no gene match accounts for. CDR3 length: 15 amino acids, cysteine to phenylalanine. Only CDR3 DNA remains: 45 bases, in frame from the first base. The cohort consisted of hundreds of healthy bone marrow donors. At the time of sampling, all cohort members were nominally healthy, though unrecorded immune exposures were likely present. The donor tested CMV seronegative, placing the donor among the 350 to 400 seronegative members of the cohort. Every donor gave a peripheral blood sample, and the peripheral blood mononuclear cells from that sample were used for TCR beta sequencing. The Qiagen DNeasy Blood Extraction Kit was used to extract genomic DNA from the blood cell samples.

The receptor was isolated from a female donor in good health and CMV-seronegative. The sequence is built from TRBV7-6 and TRBJ2-1; TRBD2 aligns with 10 central bases. The sample consisted of PBMCs. The DNA sequence is TGTGCCAGCAGCCAAAACTTAGCGGGAGGAGTGAGGCAGTTCTTC. It specifies CASSQNLAGGVRQFF.